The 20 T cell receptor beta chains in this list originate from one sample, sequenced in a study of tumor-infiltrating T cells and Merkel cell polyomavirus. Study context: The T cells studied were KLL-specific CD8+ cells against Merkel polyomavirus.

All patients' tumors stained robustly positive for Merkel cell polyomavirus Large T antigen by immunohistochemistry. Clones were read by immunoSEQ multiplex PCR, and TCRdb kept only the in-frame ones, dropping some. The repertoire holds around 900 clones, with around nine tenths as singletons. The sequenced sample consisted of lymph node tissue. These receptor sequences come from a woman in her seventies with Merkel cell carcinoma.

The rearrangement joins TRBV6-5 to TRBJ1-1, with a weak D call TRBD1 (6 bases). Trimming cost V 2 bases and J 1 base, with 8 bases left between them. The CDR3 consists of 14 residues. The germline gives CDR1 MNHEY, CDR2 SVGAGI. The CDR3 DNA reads TGTGCCAGCAGTTACCTGACAGGGAACACTGAAGCTTTCTTT. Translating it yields CASSYLTGNTEAFF.

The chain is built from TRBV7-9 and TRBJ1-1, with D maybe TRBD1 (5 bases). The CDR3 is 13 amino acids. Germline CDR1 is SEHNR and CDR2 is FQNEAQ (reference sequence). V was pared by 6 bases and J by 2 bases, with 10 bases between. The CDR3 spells CASRGRGNTEAFF. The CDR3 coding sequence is TGTGCCAGCAGGGGGAGGGGTAACACTGAAGCTTTCTTT.

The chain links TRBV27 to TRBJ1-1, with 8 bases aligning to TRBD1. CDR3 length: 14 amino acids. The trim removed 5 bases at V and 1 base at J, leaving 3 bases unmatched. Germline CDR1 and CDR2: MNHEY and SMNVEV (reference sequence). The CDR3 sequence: CASSTGQGNTEAFF. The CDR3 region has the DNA TGTGCCAGCAGTACCGGACAGGGGAACACTGAAGCTTTCTTT.

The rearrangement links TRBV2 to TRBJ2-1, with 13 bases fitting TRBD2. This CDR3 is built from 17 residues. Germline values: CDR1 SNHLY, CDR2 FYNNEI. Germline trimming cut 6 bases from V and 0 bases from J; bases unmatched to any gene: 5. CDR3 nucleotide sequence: TGTGCCAGCAGAGGGACTAGCGGGGTGAGCTCCTACAATGAGCAGTTCTTC. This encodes CASRGTSGVSSYNEQFF.

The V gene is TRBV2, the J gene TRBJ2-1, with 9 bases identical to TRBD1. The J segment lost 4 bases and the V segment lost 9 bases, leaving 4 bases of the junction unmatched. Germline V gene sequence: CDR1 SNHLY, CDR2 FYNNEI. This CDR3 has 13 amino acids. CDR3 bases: TGTGCCAGGGGGACAGGGAATTACAATGAGCAGTTCTTC. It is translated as CARGTGNYNEQFF.

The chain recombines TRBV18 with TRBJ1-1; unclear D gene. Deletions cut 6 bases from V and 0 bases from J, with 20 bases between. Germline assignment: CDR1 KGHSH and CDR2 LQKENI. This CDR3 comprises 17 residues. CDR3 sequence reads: CASSPIARAYMNTEAFF. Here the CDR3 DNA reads TGTGCCAGCTCGCCTATCGCGCGGGCTTACATGAACACTGAAGCTTTCTTT.

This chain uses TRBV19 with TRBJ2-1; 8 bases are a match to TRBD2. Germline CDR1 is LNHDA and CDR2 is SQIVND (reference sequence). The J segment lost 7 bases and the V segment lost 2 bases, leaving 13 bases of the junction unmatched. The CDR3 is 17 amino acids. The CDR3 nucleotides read TGTGCCAGTAGTATACCCCCCGGGCGGGGGGTTCATAATGAGCAGTTCTTC. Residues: CASSIPPGRGVHNEQFF.

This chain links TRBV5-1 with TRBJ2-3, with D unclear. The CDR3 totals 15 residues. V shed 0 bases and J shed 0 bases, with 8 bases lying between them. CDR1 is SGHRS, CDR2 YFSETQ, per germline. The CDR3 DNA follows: TGCGCCAGCAGCTTGGTCACTTATAGCACAGATACGCAGTATTTT. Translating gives CASSLVTYSTDTQYF. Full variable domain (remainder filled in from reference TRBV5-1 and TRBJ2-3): KAGVTQTPRYLIKTRGQQVTLSCSPISGHRSVSWYQQTPGQGLQFLFEYFSETQRNKGNFPGRFSGRQFSNSRSEMNVSTLELGDSALYLCASSLVTYSTDTQYFGPGTRLTVL.

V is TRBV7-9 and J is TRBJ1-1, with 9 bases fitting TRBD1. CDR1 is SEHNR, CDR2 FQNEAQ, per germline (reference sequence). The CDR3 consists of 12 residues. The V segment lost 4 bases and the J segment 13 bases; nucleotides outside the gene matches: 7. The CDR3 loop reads CASSYDRGIFFF. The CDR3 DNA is TGTGCCAGCAGCTACGACAGGGGGATTTTTTTCTTT. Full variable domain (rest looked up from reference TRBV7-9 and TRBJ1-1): DTGVSQNPRHKITKRGQNVTFRCDPISEHNRLYWYRQTLGQGPEFLTYFQNEAQLEKSRLLSDRFSAERPKGSFSTLEIQRTEQGDSAMYLCASSYDRGIFFFGQGTRLTVV.

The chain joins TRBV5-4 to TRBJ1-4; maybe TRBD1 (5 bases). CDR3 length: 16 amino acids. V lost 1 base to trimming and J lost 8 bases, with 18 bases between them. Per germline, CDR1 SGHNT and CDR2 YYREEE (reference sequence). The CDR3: CASSLLGSGATEKLFF. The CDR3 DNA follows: TGTGCCAGCAGCTTGTTAGGTAGTGGGGCTACAGAAAAACTGTTTTTT. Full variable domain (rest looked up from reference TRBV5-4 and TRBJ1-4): ETGVTQSPTHLIKTRGQQVTLRCSSQSGHNTVSWYQQALGQGPQFIFQYYREEENGRGNFPPRFSGLQFPNYSSELNVNALELDDSALYLCASSLLGSGATEKLFFGSGTQLSVL.

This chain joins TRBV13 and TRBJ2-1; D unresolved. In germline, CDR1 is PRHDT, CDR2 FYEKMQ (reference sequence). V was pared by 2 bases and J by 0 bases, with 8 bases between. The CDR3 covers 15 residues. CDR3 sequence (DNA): TGTGCCAGCAGCTTACCGCTCAGCTCCTACAATGAGCAGTTCTTC. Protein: CASSLPLSSYNEQFF.

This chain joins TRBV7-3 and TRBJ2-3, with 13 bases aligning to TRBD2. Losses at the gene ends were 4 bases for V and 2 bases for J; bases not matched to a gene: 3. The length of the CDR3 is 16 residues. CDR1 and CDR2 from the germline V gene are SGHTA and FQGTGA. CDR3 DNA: TGTGCCAGCAGCTCGGGGACTAGCGGGATCACAGATACGCAGTATTTT. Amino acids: CASSSGTSGITDTQYF. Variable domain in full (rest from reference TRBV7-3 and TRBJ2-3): GAGVSQTPSNKVTEKGKYVELRCDPISGHTALYWYRQSLGQGPEFLIYFQGTGAADDSGLPNDRFFAVRPEGSVSTLKIQRTERGDSAVYLCASSSGTSGITDTQYFGPGTRLTVL.

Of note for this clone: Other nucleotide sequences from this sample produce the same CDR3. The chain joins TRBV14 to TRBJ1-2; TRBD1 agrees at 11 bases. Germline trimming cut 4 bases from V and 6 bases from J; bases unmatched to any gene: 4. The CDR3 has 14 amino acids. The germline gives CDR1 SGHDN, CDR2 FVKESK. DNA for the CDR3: TGTGCCAGCAGCCCGGACAGGGGGCGAAATGGCTACACCTTC. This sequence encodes CASSPDRGRNGYTF.

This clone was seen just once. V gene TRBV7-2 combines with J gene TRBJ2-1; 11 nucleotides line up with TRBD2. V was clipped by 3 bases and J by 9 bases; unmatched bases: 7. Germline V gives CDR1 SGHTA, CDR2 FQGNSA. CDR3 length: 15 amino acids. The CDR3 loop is CASSFQASGRLEQFF. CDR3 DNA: TGTGCCAGCAGCTTCCAGGCTAGCGGGAGGCTTGAGCAGTTCTTC. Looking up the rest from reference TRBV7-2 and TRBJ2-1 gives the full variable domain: GAGVSQSPSNKVTEKGKDVELRCDPISGHTALYWYRQSLGQGLEFLIYFQGNSAPDKSGLPSDRFSAERTGGSVSTLTIQRTQQEDSAVYLCASSFQASGRLEQFFGPGTRLTVL.

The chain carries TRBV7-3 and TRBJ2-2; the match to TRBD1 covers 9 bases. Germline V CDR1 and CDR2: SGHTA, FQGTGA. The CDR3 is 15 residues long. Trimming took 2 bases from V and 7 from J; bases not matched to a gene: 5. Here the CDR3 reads CASSLLQGASGELFF. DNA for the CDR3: TGTGCCAGCAGCTTACTACAGGGGGCAAGCGGGGAGCTGTTTTTT.

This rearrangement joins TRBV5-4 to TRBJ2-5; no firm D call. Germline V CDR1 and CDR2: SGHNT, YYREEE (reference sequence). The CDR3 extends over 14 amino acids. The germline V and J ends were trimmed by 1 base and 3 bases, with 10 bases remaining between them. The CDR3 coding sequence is TGTGCCAGCAGCTTGAGTACAGTCAAAGAGACCCAGTACTTC. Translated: CASSLSTVKETQYF.

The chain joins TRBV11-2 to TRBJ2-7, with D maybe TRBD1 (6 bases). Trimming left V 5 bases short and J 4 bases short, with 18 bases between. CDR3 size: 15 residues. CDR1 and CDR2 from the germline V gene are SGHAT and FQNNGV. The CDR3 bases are TGTGCCAGCAGCCCACCCCCCAACAGGGATTACGAGCAGTACGTC. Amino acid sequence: CASSPPPNRDYEQYV.

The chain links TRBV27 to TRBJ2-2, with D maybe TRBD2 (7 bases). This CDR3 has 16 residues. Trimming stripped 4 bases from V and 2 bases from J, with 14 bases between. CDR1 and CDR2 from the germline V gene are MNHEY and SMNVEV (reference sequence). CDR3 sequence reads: CASSWGLAENTGELFF. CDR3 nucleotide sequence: TGTGCCAGCAGTTGGGGGCTAGCGGAAAACACCGGGGAGCTGTTTTTT.

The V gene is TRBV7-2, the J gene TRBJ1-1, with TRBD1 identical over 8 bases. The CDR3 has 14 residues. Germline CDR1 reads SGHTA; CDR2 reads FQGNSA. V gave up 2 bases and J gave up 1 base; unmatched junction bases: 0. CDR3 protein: CASSLTGGNTEAFF. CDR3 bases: TGTGCCAGCAGCTTAACAGGGGGGAACACTGAAGCTTTCTTT.

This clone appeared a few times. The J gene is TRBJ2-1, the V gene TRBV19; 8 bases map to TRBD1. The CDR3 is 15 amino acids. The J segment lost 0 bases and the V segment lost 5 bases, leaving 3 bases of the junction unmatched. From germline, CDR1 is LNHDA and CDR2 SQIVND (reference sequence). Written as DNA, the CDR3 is TGTGCCAGTAGTGTGGACAGGGACTCCTACAATGAGCAGTTCTTC. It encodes CASSVDRDSYNEQFF.